This is a list of T cell receptor beta chains from one sample in a study of blood T cell repertoires in COVID-19. Profiled with immunoSEQ multiplex PCR; TCRdb holds only in-frame clones, not every one. In the table there are approximately 220,000 clones, about nine tenths of which are singletons. The sample taken for sequencing was peripheral blood. These receptor sequences come from a woman between 50 and 59 years old with acute or convalescent COVID-19. Both conserved end residues are trimmed from each CDR3. D genes are given only for firm matches.

d_gene: TRBD1
j_gene: TRBJ1-5
v_gene: TRBV24-1
CDR3aa: ATSDLGTATNQPQH

d_gene: .
j_gene: TRBJ1-1
v_gene: TRBV18
CDR3aa: ASSPAGRQNTEAF

d_gene: .
j_gene: TRBJ2-7
v_gene: TRBV21-1
CDR3aa: ASSLQGASYEQY

d_gene: TRBD2
j_gene: TRBJ2-2
v_gene: TRBV5-1
CDR3aa: ASSLVAGNTGELF

d_gene: TRBD1
j_gene: TRBJ2-3
v_gene: TRBV29-1
CDR3aa: SVSDRLSTDTQY

d_gene: TRBD1
j_gene: TRBJ2-2
v_gene: TRBV9
CDR3aa: ASNTGVKFGELF

d_gene: .
j_gene: TRBJ2-2
v_gene: TRBV9
CDR3aa: ASSVAGGVIDTGELF

d_gene: .
j_gene: TRBJ1-1
v_gene: TRBV14
CDR3aa: ASSTRLRQITSQAF

d_gene: TRBD2
j_gene: TRBJ2-1
v_gene: TRBV11-2
CDR3aa: ASSLGLAVYFYNEQF

d_gene: .
j_gene: TRBJ2-3
v_gene: TRBV4-3
CDR3aa: ASSRAGTDTQY

d_gene: .
j_gene: TRBJ1-1
v_gene: TRBV4-3
CDR3aa: ASSQDRGNTGTEAF

d_gene: TRBD2
j_gene: TRBJ2-7
v_gene: TRBV3-1/TRBV3-2
CDR3aa: ASSPLTSGGVYEQY

d_gene: TRBD1
j_gene: TRBJ1-2
v_gene: TRBV19
CDR3aa: ASSISGQGLGYGYT

d_gene: .
j_gene: TRBJ2-2
v_gene: TRBV3-1/TRBV3-2
CDR3aa: ASSPTTGVTGELF

d_gene: .
j_gene: TRBJ2-5
v_gene: TRBV9
CDR3aa: ASSVAGYQETQY

d_gene: .
j_gene: TRBJ2-1
v_gene: TRBV7-9
CDR3aa: ASSFQVNEQF

d_gene: .
j_gene: TRBJ1-5
v_gene: TRBV4-3
CDR3aa: ASSQDGRLNQPQH

d_gene: .
j_gene: TRBJ2-7
v_gene: TRBV18
CDR3aa: ASSQRDEQY

d_gene: .
j_gene: TRBJ1-1
v_gene: TRBV5-4
CDR3aa: ASSLGGSLNTEAF

d_gene: .
j_gene: TRBJ2-7
v_gene: TRBV6-5
CDR3aa: ASSYAGTTYEQY

d_gene: TRBD1
j_gene: TRBJ1-6
v_gene: TRBV5-1
CDR3aa: ASSFDPTGGKGSPLH

d_gene: .
j_gene: TRBJ2-5
v_gene: TRBV24-1
CDR3aa: ATSDFLGGQETQY

d_gene: TRBD1
j_gene: TRBJ2-3
v_gene: TRBV24-1
CDR3aa: ATSDFRGHTDTQY

d_gene: TRBD2
j_gene: TRBJ2-7
v_gene: TRBV7-9
CDR3aa: ASSRGGGLTYEQY

d_gene: TRBD1
j_gene: TRBJ1-1
v_gene: TRBV11-2
CDR3aa: ASSSRTGLSTEAF

d_gene: TRBD2
j_gene: TRBJ2-1
v_gene: TRBV6-2/TRBV6-3
CDR3aa: ASSHGLAGFISNEQF

d_gene: TRBD1
j_gene: TRBJ1-1
v_gene: TRBV7-3
CDR3aa: ASSLRGQGFNTEAF

d_gene: .
j_gene: TRBJ1-5
v_gene: TRBV19
CDR3aa: ASSITGTKGNQPQH

d_gene: .
j_gene: TRBJ1-1
v_gene: TRBV7-9
CDR3aa: ASSLGSGDTEAF

d_gene: TRBD2
j_gene: TRBJ2-7
v_gene: TRBV19
CDR3aa: ASMGTSGGVYEQY

d_gene: .
j_gene: TRBJ1-1
v_gene: TRBV25-1
CDR3aa: ASSDGQGITEAF

d_gene: .
j_gene: TRBJ2-4
v_gene: TRBV7-2
CDR3aa: ASSLVLAKNIQY

d_gene: .
j_gene: TRBJ2-6
v_gene: TRBV6-2/TRBV6-3
CDR3aa: ASSSPLGANVLT

d_gene: TRBD2
j_gene: TRBJ2-1
v_gene: TRBV7-9
CDR3aa: ASSFYGLGTREQF

d_gene: TRBD2
j_gene: TRBJ2-1
v_gene: TRBV7-9
CDR3aa: ASSLASGGRAYNEQF

d_gene: .
j_gene: TRBJ2-4
v_gene: TRBV19
CDR3aa: ASSFLGGGLAKNIQY

d_gene: .
j_gene: TRBJ2-7
v_gene: TRBV30
CDR3aa: AWSGGGTYEQY

d_gene: .
j_gene: TRBJ2-2
v_gene: TRBV30
CDR3aa: AWSPVRDTGELF

d_gene: .
j_gene: TRBJ1-1
v_gene: TRBV12-3/TRBV12-4
CDR3aa: ASSPRAEAF

d_gene: .
j_gene: TRBJ1-4
v_gene: TRBV27
CDR3aa: ASSQDRENEKLF

d_gene: TRBD1
j_gene: TRBJ1-2
v_gene: TRBV4-2
CDR3aa: ASRSGTGVDGYT